This paragraph covers one T cell receptor (beta chain) sequence. TCRdb independently ran MiXCR on the RT-PCR reads; one entry per CDR3 protein. The table records hundreds of thousands of distinct CDR3 sequences, 14% of them present only once. The CDR3 loop spans 14 amino acids. Trimming removed 7 bases from V and 4 bases from J; junction bases left unmatched: 8. The sequence was obtained from a female donor in good health, serving as a healthy control. Sequenced material: memory CD4+ T cells from blood. The rearrangement joins TRBV12-3 or TRBV12-4 to TRBJ2-3; 7 nucleotides match TRBD1. CDR3 nucleotides: TGTGCCAGCACTCCGACAGGGACCCCAGATACGCAGTATTTT. It specifies CASTPTGTPDTQYF.